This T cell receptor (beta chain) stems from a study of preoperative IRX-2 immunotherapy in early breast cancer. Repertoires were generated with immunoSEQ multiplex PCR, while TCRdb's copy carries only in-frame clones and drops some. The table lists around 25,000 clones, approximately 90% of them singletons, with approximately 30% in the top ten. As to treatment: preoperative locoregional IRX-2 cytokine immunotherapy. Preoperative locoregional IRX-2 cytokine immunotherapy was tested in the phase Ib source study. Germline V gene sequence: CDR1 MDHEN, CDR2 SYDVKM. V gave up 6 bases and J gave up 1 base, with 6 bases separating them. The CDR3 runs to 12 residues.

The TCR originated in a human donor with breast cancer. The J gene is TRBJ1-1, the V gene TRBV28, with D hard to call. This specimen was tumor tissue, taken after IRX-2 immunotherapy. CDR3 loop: CASRTGNTEAFF. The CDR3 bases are TGTGCCAGCAGGACGGGGAACACTGAAGCTTTCTTT.